The 25 T cell receptor beta chains below were found in one sample sequenced in a study of T cell changes during pregnancy in multiple sclerosis. Assay used: immunoSEQ multiplex PCR; TCRdb lists only in-frame clones, some missing. The sample yields approximately 66,000 clones, about 92% seen once. The sequencing used peripheral blood, collected in the third trimester of pregnancy. The receptors were gathered from a female donor in good health, enrolled as a control in a pregnancy study.

V usage is TRBV28 and J usage is TRBJ2-7, with 8 bases lining up with TRBD2. Losses at the gene ends were 4 bases for V and 7 bases for J; bases not matched to a gene: 9. The germline V gene has CDR1 MDHEN and CDR2 SYDVKM. This CDR3 is 14 amino acids long. CDR3 protein: CASSCTGCGGEQYF. For the CDR3, the DNA is TGTGCCAGCAGTTGTACAGGGTGCGGGGGGGAGCAGTACTTC.

The chain employs TRBV27 and TRBJ1-6; possible D gene TRBD1, 5 bases. The CDR3 is 16 amino acids. Trimming removed 0 bases from V and 6 bases from J, with 12 bases in between. Looked up from germline, CDR1 is MNHEY and CDR2 is SMNVEV (reference sequence). Here the CDR3 reads CASSLSRGTINSPLHF. DNA of the CDR3: TGTGCCAGCAGTTTATCCCGCGGGACGATTAATTCACCCCTCCACTTT.

The CDR3, as DNA: TGTGCCAGCAGTGAATTTGGATCGGGGAACACCATATATTTT. Translated: CASSEFGSGNTIYF. This chain connects TRBV25-1 to TRBJ1-3; no clear D. The CDR3 loop spans 14 amino acids. Per the germline V gene, CDR1 is MGHDK and CDR2 is SYGVNS. V was shortened by 1 base and J by 7 bases, with 11 bases between the two germline ends.

The chain joins TRBV6-5 to TRBJ2-7, with 12 bases aligning to TRBD2. Germline lookup yields CDR1 MNHEY and CDR2 SVGAGI. J lost 3 bases, V lost 4 bases, and 4 bases had no gene match. The CDR3 covers 15 residues. Written as DNA, the CDR3 is TGTGCCAGCAGTTCCCTAGCGGGAGGGATCTACGAGCAGTACTTC. Translated: CASSSLAGGIYEQYF.

The chain links TRBV28 to TRBJ2-5, with a possible D match to TRBD1 (6 bases). Germline V gene data show CDR1 as MDHEN and CDR2 as SYDVKM. Trimming took off 5 bases at V and 1 base at J, with 11 bases between the two ends. This CDR3 has 14 amino acids. CDR3 coding DNA: TGTGCCAGCAGTCAACTACAGGGCCAAGAGACCCAGTACTTC. Its protein product is CASSQLQGQETQYF.

V gene TRBV7-2 combines with J gene TRBJ2-5, with D maybe TRBD1 (6 bases). CDR1 and CDR2 (germline): SGHTA, FQGNSA. The CDR3 runs 15 residues. Trimming shortened V by 1 base and J by 1 base, and 10 bases separated the two germline ends. For the CDR3, the DNA is TGTGCCAGCAGCTTAGGAGGGGGACCCCAAGAGACCCAGTACTTC. It translates to CASSLGGGPQETQYF. Full variable domain (missing parts from reference TRBV7-2 and TRBJ2-5): GAGVSQSPSNKVTEKGKDVELRCDPISGHTALYWYRQSLGQGLEFLIYFQGNSAPDKSGLPSDRFSAERTGGSVSTLTIQRTQQEDSAVYLCASSLGGGPQETQYFGPGTRLLVL.

Only one count was recorded for this clone. This sequence joins TRBV4-1 and TRBJ2-7; TRBD2 aligns across 7 bases. Trimming cost V 4 bases and J 5 bases; bases outside gene matches: 2. CDR1 and CDR2 from the germline V gene are MGHRA and YSYEKL. The CDR3 spans 12 residues. The CDR3 DNA reads TGCGCCAGCAGCCGGGGGGGTGACGAGCAGTACTTC. Its translation: CASSRGGDEQYF.

The rearrangement links TRBV5-1 to TRBJ2-1; 16 bases agree with TRBD2. The J segment lost 2 bases and the V segment lost 1 base, leaving 9 bases of the junction unmatched. The CDR3 contains 20 residues. CDR1 is SGHRS, CDR2 YFSETQ, per germline. CDR3 residues: CASSLLGLAGGPRPYNEQFF. The DNA of the CDR3 is TGCGCCAGCAGCTTGCTGGGACTAGCGGGGGGGCCCCGCCCCTACAATGAGCAGTTCTTC.

This chain connects TRBV19 to TRBJ2-5; 8 positions agree with TRBD2. CDR3 length equals 14 residues. With 4 bases clipped from V and 5 bases from J, the junction kept 6 bases outside the gene matches. Germline loops: CDR1 LNHDA, CDR2 SQIVND (reference sequence). The CDR3 sequence: CASSTLAGHETQYF. Here the CDR3 DNA reads TGTGCCAGTAGTACGCTAGCGGGTCACGAGACCCAGTACTTC. Based on the CDR3 plus reference TRBV19 and TRBJ2-5, the full variable domain is DGGITQSPKYLFRKEGQNVTLSCEQNLNHDAMYWYRQDPGQGLRLIYYSQIVNDFQKGDIAEGYSVSREKKESFPLTVTSAQKNPTAFYLCASSTLAGHETQYFGPGTRLLVL.

This chain joins TRBV4-3 and TRBJ1-3, with 7 bases that match TRBD1. CDR1 and CDR2 (germline): LGHNA, YSLEER. Trimming cost V 4 bases and J 3 bases; bases outside gene matches: 6. The CDR3 runs to 15 residues. CDR3 coding DNA: TGCGCCAGCAGCCTTACCAGGGGGGTTGGAAACACCATATATTTT. Translation: CASSLTRGVGNTIYF.

The rearrangement joins TRBV5-6 to TRBJ1-1, with TRBD1 matching 9 bases. The V gene end was trimmed by 0 bases and the J gene end by 1 base; junction bases not matched to a gene: 1. CDR3 length: 15 amino acids. Germline CDR1 is SGHDT and CDR2 is YYEEEE. The CDR3 DNA follows: TGTGCCAGCAGCTTGGGACAGGGGGGGAACACTGAAGCTTTCTTT. This codes for CASSLGQGGNTEAFF.

The V gene is TRBV19, the J gene TRBJ2-3; tentative D call: TRBD2 (5 bases). Germline lookup yields CDR1 LNHDA and CDR2 SQIVND (reference sequence). CDR3 size: 15 residues. The germline V and J ends were trimmed by 1 base and 3 bases, with 11 bases remaining between them. CDR3 in DNA: TGTGCCAGTAGTATAGGTGGGAGTACGACAGATACGCAGTATTTT. It specifies CASSIGGSTTDTQYF.

This clone was counted a single time. V is TRBV7-3 and J is TRBJ2-2, with TRBD2 matching 8 bases. This CDR3 is 17 amino acids long. The V segment lost 2 bases and the J segment 3 bases; nucleotides outside the gene matches: 8. CDR1 is SGHTA, CDR2 FQGTGA, per germline. The CDR3 here is CASSLYPSGGDTGELFF. CDR3 bases: TGTGCCAGCAGCTTATACCCGTCGGGGGGGGACACCGGGGAGCTGTTTTTT.

This chain uses TRBV4-1 with TRBJ2-2, with TRBD2 matching over 10 bases. Germline lookup yields CDR1 MGHRA and CDR2 YSYEKL. The CDR3 totals 17 residues. Losses at the gene ends were 2 bases for V and 5 bases for J; bases not matched to a gene: 8. This CDR3 is CASSQRASGGWTGELFF. Written as DNA, the CDR3 is TGCGCCAGCAGCCAACGCGCTAGCGGGGGTTGGACCGGGGAGCTGTTTTTT.

The rearrangement joins TRBV5-1 to TRBJ2-1, with 8 bases aligning to TRBD2. With 2 bases clipped from V and 3 bases from J, the junction kept 4 bases outside the gene matches. The germline gives CDR1 SGHRS, CDR2 YFSETQ. The CDR3 covers 15 residues. The CDR3 loop reads CASSFLGTSYNEQFF. In DNA, the CDR3 is TGCGCCAGCAGCTTCCTTGGGACTAGCTACAATGAGCAGTTCTTC.

V usage is TRBV11-2 and J usage is TRBJ1-1; 8 bases agree with TRBD1. The CDR3 is 16 residues long. Germline V CDR1 and CDR2: SGHAT, FQNNGV. V trimming: 7 bases; J trimming: 2 bases; junction bases outside the gene matches: 12. CDR3 protein: CASTRGQGAVNTEAFF. Here the CDR3 DNA reads TGTGCCAGCACCCGAGGGCAGGGGGCGGTTAACACTGAAGCTTTCTTT.

The chain is built from TRBV5-4 and TRBJ1-5, with D perhaps TRBD1 (5 bases). The CDR3 is 12 amino acids. Germline V gene data show CDR1 as SGHNT and CDR2 as YYREEE (reference sequence). Trimming removed 3 bases from V and 6 bases from J, with 7 bases in between. The CDR3 loop reads CASSYQGQPQHF. The CDR3 DNA reads TGTGCCAGCAGCTACCAGGGTCAGCCCCAGCATTTT.

This clone has more than one count but fewer than ten. The chain carries TRBV5-5 and TRBJ2-7; D perhaps matches TRBD2 (5 bases). Germline CDR1 SGHKS, CDR2 YYEKEE (reference sequence). The CDR3 extends over 13 amino acids. Trimming cost V 4 bases and J 2 bases, with 10 bases left between them. The CDR3 sequence: CASSNDGTYEQYF. The CDR3 DNA sequence: TGTGCCAGCAGCAACGACGGGACCTACGAGCAGTACTTC.

The chain is built from TRBV7-8 and TRBJ1-1, with a tentative D call TRBD1 (6 bases). Trimming stripped 1 base from V and 2 bases from J, with 11 bases between. Germline CDR1 reads SGHVS; CDR2 reads FQNEAQ. The CDR3 totals 15 residues. The CDR3 sequence: CASSLVDRGNTEAFF. The CDR3 DNA follows: TGTGCCAGCAGCTTAGTGGACAGAGGAAACACTGAAGCTTTCTTT.

This sequence joins TRBV27 and TRBJ1-4; D not certain. Trimming shortened V by 2 bases and J by 0 bases, and 13 bases separated the two germline ends. The germline CDR1 and CDR2 sequences are MNHEY and SMNVEV (reference sequence). This CDR3 contains 17 residues. The CDR3 region has the DNA TGTGCCAGCAGTTTACGGTTGGGCAGAGCAACTAATGAAAAACTGTTTTTT. Its translation: CASSLRLGRATNEKLFF.

The count of this clone is one. The genes are TRBV7-3 and TRBJ2-3, with TRBD2 matching over 8 bases. The CDR3 consists of 15 residues. The V segment lost 5 bases and the J segment 5 bases; nucleotides outside the gene matches: 9. Germline V gene sequence: CDR1 SGHTA, CDR2 FQGTGA. The CDR3 nucleotides read TGTGCCAGCAGCCCGAGCGGGAGTAATGGAGATACGCAGTATTTT. Its translation is CASSPSGSNGDTQYF.

This chain links TRBV18 with TRBJ1-4; the match to TRBD1 covers 8 bases. The ends lost 1 base at V and 7 bases at J; junction bases unmatched: 14. Germline V gene lookup returns CDR1 KGHSH and CDR2 LQKENI. The CDR3 consists of 18 residues. In DNA, the CDR3 is TGTGCCAGCTCACCACGGGCAGGGGGCGATGTCTCGGGTGAAAAACTGTTTTTT. This sequence encodes CASSPRAGGDVSGEKLFF.

This chain connects TRBV27 to TRBJ2-1; TRBD2 is a possible D gene (5 bases). The CDR3 is 17 amino acids. The ends were cut back, 3 bases at V and 2 bases at J, with 17 bases in the middle. Germline CDR1 reads MNHEY; CDR2 reads SMNVEV (reference sequence). The CDR3 loop reads CASSFDSTGIPYNEQFF. The CDR3 DNA follows: TGTGCCAGCAGTTTCGACTCTACCGGGATACCCTACAATGAGCAGTTCTTC.

This chain joins TRBV6-1 and TRBJ1-5, with D possibly being TRBD1 (6 bases). This CDR3 region has 16 residues. V lost 3 bases to trimming and J lost 0 bases, with 12 bases between them. CDR1 is MNHNS and CDR2 is SASEGT in the germline V gene. This CDR3 is CASSDGKGVSNQPQHF. Here the CDR3 DNA reads TGTGCCAGCAGTGATGGAAAGGGGGTTAGCAATCAGCCCCAGCATTTT.

The chain combines TRBV10-1 with TRBJ2-1; 7 bases line up with TRBD2. The germline V gene encodes CDR1 WNHNN and CDR2 SYGVQD (reference sequence). The CDR3 totals 16 residues. Trimming took 0 bases from V and 2 from J; bases not matched to a gene: 4. The CDR3 DNA sequence: TGCGCCAGCAGTGAGTCACGCGGGGGTACCTACAATGAGCAGTTCTTC. Its protein product is CASSESRGGTYNEQFF.